This is a list of T cell receptor beta chains from one sample in a study of blood T cells in healthy people across ages. TCRdb called the 5' RACE reads again in MiXCR, with one record for every CDR3 protein. Of around 780,000 distinct CDR3 sequences in the sample, 56% were seen once. The sample taken for sequencing was blood. The receptors stem from a middle-aged man in good health. Both conserved end residues are part of each CDR3. The D gene is left open where the match is weak. Part of the rows lack a size; the others show once, few, many or a class for expanded clones.

len: 13; abundance: NA; d_gene: TRBD1; j_gene: TRBJ2-7; v_gene: TRBV12-3/TRBV12-4; CDR3nt: TGTGCCAGCAGTCCCTGGACAGGGGACGAGCAGTACTTC; CDR3aa: CASSPWTGDEQYF
len: 18; abundance: few; d_gene: TRBD2; j_gene: TRBJ2-1; v_gene: TRBV20-1; CDR3nt: TGCAGTGCTAGTTCCCGGACTAGCGGGAGTATCTCCTACAATGAGCAGTTCTTC; CDR3aa: CSASSRTSGSISYNEQFF
len: 13; abundance: NA; d_gene: NA; j_gene: TRBJ1-1; v_gene: TRBV6-2/TRBV6-3; CDR3nt: TGTGCCAGCAGGGAACGGGCAGTAACTGAAGCTTTCTTT; CDR3aa: CASRERAVTEAFF
len: 14; abundance: few; d_gene: NA; j_gene: TRBJ2-3; v_gene: TRBV12-3/TRBV12-4; CDR3nt: TGTGCCAGCAGTTCCTACAGGGTTGGAGATACGCAGTATTTT; CDR3aa: CASSSYRVGDTQYF
len: 13; abundance: NA; d_gene: NA; j_gene: TRBJ1-5; v_gene: TRBV29-1; CDR3nt: TGCAGCGTTGAATCGGGGATAGGGCAGCCCCAGCATTTT; CDR3aa: CSVESGIGQPQHF
len: 13; abundance: many; d_gene: TRBD1; j_gene: TRBJ2-1; v_gene: TRBV29-1; CDR3nt: TGCAGCGTTGCGGGACAGGGGTACAATGAGCAGTTCTTC; CDR3aa: CSVAGQGYNEQFF
len: 15; abundance: NA; d_gene: NA; j_gene: TRBJ2-2; v_gene: TRBV7-2; CDR3nt: TGTGCCAGCATGATCCTAAACGGGGGCCCCGGGGAGCTGTTTTTT; CDR3aa: CASMILNGGPGELFF
len: 13; abundance: few; d_gene: NA; j_gene: TRBJ1-2; v_gene: TRBV6-4; CDR3nt: TGTGCCAGCGCCCCGGGGGCCGGCTATGGCTACACCTTC; CDR3aa: CASAPGAGYGYTF
len: 14; abundance: NA; d_gene: TRBD2; j_gene: TRBJ2-1; v_gene: TRBV29-1; CDR3nt: TGCAGCGTGGGGACTAGCGGGAGTGCGAATGAGCAGTTCTTC; CDR3aa: CSVGTSGSANEQFF
len: 15; abundance: NA; d_gene: NA; j_gene: TRBJ2-6; v_gene: TRBV7-9; CDR3nt: TGTGCCAGCAGCTTCGACCTCGGCGGGGCCAACGTCCTGACTTTC; CDR3aa: CASSFDLGGANVLTF
len: 15; abundance: NA; d_gene: TRBD1; j_gene: TRBJ2-7; v_gene: TRBV11-2; CDR3nt: TGTGCCAGCAGCTTCACCGGGACAGGGCCTATCGAGCAGTACTTC; CDR3aa: CASSFTGTGPIEQYF
len: 14; abundance: NA; d_gene: TRBD1; j_gene: TRBJ2-3; v_gene: TRBV12-3/TRBV12-4; CDR3nt: TGTGCTTCACAGGACAGGGGGGGCACAGATACGCAGTATTTT; CDR3aa: CASQDRGGTDTQYF
len: 13; abundance: few; d_gene: NA; j_gene: TRBJ1-4; v_gene: TRBV7-9; CDR3nt: TGTGCCAGCAGCTTTGGACATAAGGAAAAACTGTTTTTT; CDR3aa: CASSFGHKEKLFF
len: 15; abundance: NA; d_gene: TRBD2; j_gene: TRBJ2-5; v_gene: TRBV7-2; CDR3nt: TGTGCCAGCAGCACAAGGAGGGGAGGGGTCGAGACCCAGTACTTC; CDR3aa: CASSTRRGGVETQYF
len: 15; abundance: NA; d_gene: TRBD1; j_gene: TRBJ2-5; v_gene: TRBV7-2; CDR3nt: TGTGTCAGCAGCTTAGTGACAGGGGTCACGGGTGAGCAGTACTTC; CDR3aa: CVSSLVTGVTGEQYF
len: 16; abundance: many; d_gene: TRBD1; j_gene: TRBJ2-3; v_gene: TRBV15; CDR3nt: TGTGCCACCAGCAGAGATCCTGGACAGGACAGAGATACGCAGTATTTT; CDR3aa: CATSRDPGQDRDTQYF
len: 13; abundance: NA; d_gene: NA; j_gene: TRBJ1-6; v_gene: TRBV11-1; CDR3nt: TGTGCCAGCAGGACGGACTATAATTCACCCCTCCACTTT; CDR3aa: CASRTDYNSPLHF
len: 15; abundance: NA; d_gene: TRBD2; j_gene: TRBJ2-5; v_gene: TRBV20-1; CDR3nt: TGCAGTGCTTACATAGCGGGAGGACCCTACAATGAGCAGTACTTC; CDR3aa: CSAYIAGGPYNEQYF
len: 17; abundance: few; d_gene: TRBD2; j_gene: TRBJ2-1; v_gene: TRBV24-1; CDR3nt: TGTGCCACCAGTGATTTGAGACTAGCGGGACAAAACAATGAGCAGTTCTTC; CDR3aa: CATSDLRLAGQNNEQFF